This TCR beta chain was recorded in a study of T cell clusters in autoimmune cytopenias. The germline V gene encodes CDR1 MNHEY and CDR2 SVGAGI. The CDR3 loop spans 15 amino acids. This clonotype shows up as hyperexpanded by frequency. TRB rearrangements were amplified by touch-down multiplex PCR with mixed TRB-A/B primers. TCRdb reprocessed the multiplex PCR reads and stores each CDR3 protein as one record, lacking DNA. The table counts about 710 distinct CDR3 sequences; 30% to 35% lies in the top ten. TRB was amplified from roughly 250 ng of peripheral blood genomic DNA per sample. The same data also went into a second study, on T cell repertoires in aging, cancer and after chemotherapy.

The sequence was collected from a human donor with an autoimmune cytopenia or autoimmune hepatitis (not recorded which). The sample taken for sequencing was peripheral blood. The chain recombines TRBV6-5 with TRBJ2-7; TCRdb's D call, TRBD1, is unchecked because there is no DNA. CDR3 sequence: CASRLTGETSYEQYF.